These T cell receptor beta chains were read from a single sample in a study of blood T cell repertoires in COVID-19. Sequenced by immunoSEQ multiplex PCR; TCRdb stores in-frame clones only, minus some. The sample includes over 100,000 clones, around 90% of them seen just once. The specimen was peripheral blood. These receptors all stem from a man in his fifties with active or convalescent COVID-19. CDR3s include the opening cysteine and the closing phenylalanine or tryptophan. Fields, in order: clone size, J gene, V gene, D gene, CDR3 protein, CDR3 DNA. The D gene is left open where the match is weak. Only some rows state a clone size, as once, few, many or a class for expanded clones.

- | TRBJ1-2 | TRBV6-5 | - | CASSRGASYGYTF | TGTGCCAGCAGTCGGGGGGCTAGCTATGGCTACACCTTC
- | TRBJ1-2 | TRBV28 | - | CASSTGFYGYTF | TGTGCCAGCAGTACAGGGTTTTATGGCTACACCTTC
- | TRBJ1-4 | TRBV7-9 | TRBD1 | CASSLPRQGTATNEKLFF | TGTGCCAGCAGCTTACCGCGACAGGGGACAGCAACTAATGAAAAACTGTTTTTT
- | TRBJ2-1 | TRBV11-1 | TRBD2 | CASSPSGGPSYNEQFF | TGTGCCAGCAGCCCCAGCGGGGGGCCCTCCTACAATGAGCAGTTCTTC
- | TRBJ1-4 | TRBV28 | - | CASSPAGPTNEKLFF | TGTGCCAGCAGCCCCGCGGGGCCAACTAATGAAAAACTGTTTTTT
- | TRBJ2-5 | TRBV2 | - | CASSFGTHGQETQYF | TGTGCCAGCAGTTTCGGGACTCACGGGCAAGAGACCCAGTACTTC
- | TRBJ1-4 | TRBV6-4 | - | CASSQGSNEKLFF | TGTGCCAGCAGTCAGGGCAGTAATGAAAAACTGTTTTTT
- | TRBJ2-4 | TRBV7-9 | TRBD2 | CASSHQRGGPTKNIQYF | TGTGCCAGCAGCCACCAGCGGGGGGGCCCCACCAAAAACATTCAGTACTTC
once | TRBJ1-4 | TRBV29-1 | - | CSVGGATNEKLFF | TGCAGCGTTGGGGGGGCAACTAATGAAAAACTGTTTTTT
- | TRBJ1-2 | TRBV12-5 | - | CASGYLTVNYGYTF | TGTGCTAGTGGTTACCTGACAGTTAACTATGGCTACACCTTC
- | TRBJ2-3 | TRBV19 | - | CASSVRGSTDTQYF | TGTGCCAGTAGTGTTCGGGGGAGCACAGATACGCAGTATTTT
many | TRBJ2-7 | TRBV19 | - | CASSIDTTGGYEQYF | TGTGCCAGTAGTATAGATACCACCGGAGGGTACGAGCAGTACTTC
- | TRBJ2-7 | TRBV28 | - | CASSPGQQPYEQYF | TGTGCCAGCAGTCCAGGACAGCAACCCTACGAGCAGTACTTC
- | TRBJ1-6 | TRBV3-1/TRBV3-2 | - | CASSHENQDSAVF | TGTGCCAGCAGCCACGAAAATCAGGACTCTGCGGTGTTT
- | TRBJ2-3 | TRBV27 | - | CASSSPGWRETSTDTQYF | TGTGCCAGCAGTTCTCCCGGGTGGAGAGAAACTAGCACAGATACGCAGTATTTT
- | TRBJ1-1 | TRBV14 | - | CASSQRGGTEAFF | TGTGCCAGCAGCCAACGGGGGGGCACTGAAGCTTTCTTT
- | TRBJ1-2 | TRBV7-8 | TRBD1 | CASSLEGQGSNYGYTF | TGTGCCAGCAGCTTAGAGGGACAGGGTTCTAACTATGGCTACACCTTC
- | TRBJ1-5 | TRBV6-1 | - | CASSEQTYSNQPQHF | TGTGCCAGCAGTGAGCAGACTTATAGCAATCAGCCCCAGCATTTT
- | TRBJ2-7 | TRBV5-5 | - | CASSLMGSYEQYF | TGTGCCAGCAGCTTGATGGGGAGCTACGAGCAGTACTTC
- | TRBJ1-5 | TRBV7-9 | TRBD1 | CASSLSGTGQWPQHF | TGTGCCAGCAGCTTATCCGGGACAGGCCAATGGCCCCAGCATTTT
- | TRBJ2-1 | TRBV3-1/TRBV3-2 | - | CASSQALVSRNEQFF | TGTGCCAGCAGCCAAGCCCTCGTGTCTCGCAATGAGCAGTTCTTC
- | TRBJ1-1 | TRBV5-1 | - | CASSLGREAFF | TGCGCCAGCAGCTTGGGACGGGAGGCTTTCTTT
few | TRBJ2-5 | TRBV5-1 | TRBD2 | CASSLGTGTSGQETQYF | TGCGCCAGCAGCTTGGGCACCGGGACTAGCGGACAAGAGACCCAGTACTTC
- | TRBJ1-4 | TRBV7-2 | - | CASRANEKLFF | TGTGCCAGCAGAGCAAATGAAAAACTGTTTTTT
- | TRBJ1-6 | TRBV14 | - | CASSQVAGGNSPLHF | TGTGCCAGCAGCCAAGTGGCAGGCGGGAATTCACCCCTCCACTTT
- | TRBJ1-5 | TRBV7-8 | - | CASSRSGNQPQHF | TGTGCCAGCAGCAGATCAGGCAATCAGCCCCAGCATTTT
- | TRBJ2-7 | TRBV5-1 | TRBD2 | CASSDVAGGPYEQYF | TGCGCCAGCAGCGACGTAGCGGGGGGGCCGTACGAGCAGTACTTC
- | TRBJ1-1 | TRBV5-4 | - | CASSLNGDMNTEAFF | TGTGCCAGCAGCTTGAACGGGGACATGAACACTGAAGCTTTCTTT
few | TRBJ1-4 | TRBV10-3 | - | CAMAPWEKLFF | TGTGCCATGGCCCCATGGGAAAAACTGTTTTTT
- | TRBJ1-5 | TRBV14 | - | CASSQGRLPNQPQHF | TGTGCCAGCAGCCAAGGTCGACTGCCCAATCAGCCCCAGCATTTT
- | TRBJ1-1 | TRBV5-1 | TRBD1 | CASSLGDSQNTEAFF | TGCGCCAGCAGCCTAGGGGACAGCCAGAACACTGAAGCTTTCTTT
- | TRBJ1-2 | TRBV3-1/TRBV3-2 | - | CASSQVRVDGYTF | TGTGCCAGCAGCCAAGTGAGGGTAGATGGCTACACCTTC
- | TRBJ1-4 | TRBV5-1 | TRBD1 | CASSETGEGEKLFF | TGCGCCAGCAGCGAGACAGGGGAGGGAGAAAAACTGTTTTTT
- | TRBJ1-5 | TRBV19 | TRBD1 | CASTTGTAYSNQPQHF | TGTGCCAGTACCACCGGGACAGCTTATAGCAATCAGCCCCAGCATTTT
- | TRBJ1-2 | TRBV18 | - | CASSPQGGVYGYTF | TGTGCCAGCTCACCACAGGGAGGGGTTTATGGCTACACCTTC
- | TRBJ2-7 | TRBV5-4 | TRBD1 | CASSLGQGSYEQYF | TGTGCCAGCAGCTTGGGACAGGGCTCCTACGAGCAGTACTTC
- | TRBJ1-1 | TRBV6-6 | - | CASSYSKTSTEAFF | TGTGCCAGCAGTTACTCGAAAACGAGCACTGAAGCTTTCTTT
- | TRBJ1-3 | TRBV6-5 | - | CASRISGSGNTIYF | TGTGCCAGCAGGATCTCAGGATCTGGAAACACCATATATTTT
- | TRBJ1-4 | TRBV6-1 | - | CASSAGHTLNDEKLFF | TGTGCCAGCAGTGCGGGACACACCCTTAATGATGAAAAACTGTTTTTT
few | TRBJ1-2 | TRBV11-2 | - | CASSSGQTGYTF | TGTGCCAGCAGCTCCGGACAGACAGGCTACACCTTC
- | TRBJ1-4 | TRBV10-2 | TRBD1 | CASSDRDSGEKLFF | TGCGCCAGCAGTGACCGGGACAGCGGCGAAAAACTGTTTTTT
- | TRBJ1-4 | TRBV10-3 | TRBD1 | CAISRDRGDEKLFF | TGTGCCATCAGTAGGGACAGGGGAGACGAAAAACTGTTTTTT
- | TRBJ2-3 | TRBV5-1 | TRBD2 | CASSQAGYGTDTQYF | TGCGCCAGCAGCCAAGCGGGGTATGGCACAGATACGCAGTATTTT
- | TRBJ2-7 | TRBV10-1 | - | CASSLSSKSYEQYF | TGCGCCAGCAGTCTGTCTAGCAAATCCTACGAGCAGTACTTC
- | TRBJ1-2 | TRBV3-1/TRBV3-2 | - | CASSQEGREGGYTF | TGTGCCAGCAGCCAAGAAGGCAGGGAGGGTGGCTACACCTTC
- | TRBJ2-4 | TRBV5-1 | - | CASSWPRSGESKNIQYF | TGCGCCAGCAGCTGGCCCCGATCGGGAGAATCCAAAAACATTCAGTACTTC
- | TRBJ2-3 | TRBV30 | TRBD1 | CASKHPGQGALQDTQYF | TGTGCCTCAAAACACCCCGGACAGGGAGCACTTCAAGATACGCAGTATTTT
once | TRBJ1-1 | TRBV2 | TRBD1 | CASSDRTGSLNTEAFF | TGTGCCAGCAGTGATAGGACAGGGTCGCTGAACACTGAAGCTTTCTTT